These 32 T cell receptor beta chains originate from one sample sequenced in a study of persistence of HIV-infected CD4 T cells. Sequencing used immunoSEQ version 4 in survey mode. Assay used: immunoSEQ multiplex PCR; TCRdb lists only in-frame clones, some missing. This table has around 40,000 clones, 89% appearing once. This nonspecific control used anti-CD3/anti-CD28 bead stimulation of CD4+ T cells. Sorting of responding CD4+ T cells relied on upregulated CD40 ligand together with CD69. Antigens for these TCRs are unknown. Source: CD4+ T cells sorted from PBMCs after roughly 19-hour stimulation, taken from a patient who received antiretroviral therapy. These receptors were obtained from an adult man with HIV who was CMV-seropositive.

The rearrangement uses TRBV5-1 and TRBJ2-7, with 10 bases matching TRBD2. Germline V gene sequence: CDR1 SGHRS, CDR2 YFSETQ. There are 18 residues in the CDR3. V was clipped by 2 bases and J by 0 bases; unmatched bases: 11. The CDR3 here is CASSFGLADPFGSYEQYF. CDR3 coding DNA: TGCGCCAGCAGCTTCGGACTAGCGGACCCGTTCGGCTCCTACGAGCAGTACTTC.

This clone came up a few times. The chain is built from TRBV24-1 and TRBJ2-3; no firm D call. V was clipped by 3 bases and J by 2 bases, with 14 bases between them. CDR1 and CDR2 from the germline V gene are KGHDR and SFDVKD. There are 16 residues in the CDR3. CDR3 protein: CATSDTRFGPTDTQYF. In DNA, the CDR3 is TGTGCCACCAGTGATACCCGATTCGGCCCCACAGATACGCAGTATTTT.

This chain uses TRBV7-6 with TRBJ2-7; D may match TRBD1 or TRBD2 (6 bases each). V lost 4 bases and J lost 7, with 11 bases in between. This CDR3 spans 12 amino acids. Germline V gives CDR1 SGHVS, CDR2 FNYEAQ. The DNA for the CDR3 is TGTGCCAGCAGCTCGTGGAGGGGGGAGCAGTACTTC. This gives the protein CASSSWRGEQYF.

V and J are TRBV3-1 (or the pseudogene TRBV3-2) and TRBJ2-7, with a weak D call TRBD1 (5 bases). This CDR3 has 13 residues. Germline V gene sequence: CDR1 LGHDT, CDR2 YNNKEL (reference sequence). V was clipped by 6 bases and J by 7 bases, with 16 bases between them. CDR3 amino acids: CASSLYQGLEQYF. The CDR3 DNA is TGTGCCAGCAGTCTGTACCAGGGTTTGGAGCAGTACTTC.

V usage is TRBV3-1 (or the pseudogene TRBV3-2) and J usage is TRBJ2-2; the D is unclear. CDR1 and CDR2 (germline): LGHDT, YNNKEL (reference sequence). This CDR3 is built from 13 residues. Between the trimmed V and J ends, which lost 1 base and 2 bases, there was a span of 2 bases. This CDR3 is CASSQGNTGELFF. In DNA form, the CDR3 reads TGTGCCAGCAGCCAAGGCAACACCGGGGAGCTGTTTTTT.

The chain joins TRBV29-1 to TRBJ2-6; D gene ambiguous. The CDR3 sequence is 16 residues long. Looked up from germline, CDR1 is SQVTM and CDR2 is ANQGSEA. V lost 0 bases to trimming and J lost 0 bases, with 9 bases between them. This chain's CDR3 is CSVEDQRNSGANVLTF. The CDR3 region has the DNA TGCAGCGTTGAAGATCAGCGCAACTCTGGGGCCAACGTCCTGACTTTC.

The rearrangement uses TRBV12-5 and TRBJ1-2, with D unresolved. CDR3 size: 11 residues. The germline V and J ends were trimmed by 1 base and 3 bases, with 0 bases remaining between them. Germline loops: CDR1 LGHNT, CDR2 FRNRAP. In nucleotides, the CDR3 is TGTGCTAGTGGTTTGGACTATGGCTACACCTTC. Protein product: CASGLDYGYTF.

The rearrangement links TRBV3-1 (or the pseudogene TRBV3-2) to TRBJ1-5; no clear D. The V gene lost 0 bases and the J gene lost 7 bases, with 7 bases spanning the gap. CDR1 is LGHDT and CDR2 is YNNKEL in the germline V gene (reference sequence). The CDR3 runs 13 residues. CDR3 in DNA: TGTGCCAGCAGCCAAGATTCGGGGCAGCCCCAGCATTTT. Translated: CASSQDSGQPQHF.

The chain combines TRBV18 with TRBJ1-4; possibly TRBD1 for D (6 bases). Trimming shortened V by 3 bases and J by 8 bases, and 13 bases separated the two germline ends. This CDR3 is 14 amino acids long. The germline V gene has CDR1 KGHSH and CDR2 LQKENI. The CDR3 here is CASSPTGMGEKLFF. The CDR3 nucleotides are TGTGCCAGCTCACCCACAGGGATGGGCGAAAAACTGTTTTTT.

The CDR3 sequence is CASSLAGRGRKLFF. The CDR3 DNA follows: TGTGCCAGCAGCTTGGCCGGAAGGGGTAGAAAACTGTTTTTT. The chain recombines TRBV5-4 with TRBJ1-4, with D possibly TRBD1 on 5 matching bases. The germline CDR1 and CDR2 sequences are SGHNT and YYREEE (reference sequence). V lost 0 bases and J 10 bases, leaving 13 bases between the germline ends. This CDR3 is 14 amino acids long.

CDR3 loop: CASSLGKGGTNSPLHF. As DNA, the CDR3 is TGTGCCAGCAGTTTGGGTAAAGGGGGCACCAATTCACCCCTCCACTTT. This chain links TRBV27 with TRBJ1-6, with 7 bases aligning to TRBD1. Trimming took 3 bases from V and 7 from J; bases not matched to a gene: 9. The CDR3 is 16 amino acids. The germline V gene encodes CDR1 MNHEY and CDR2 SMNVEV (reference sequence).

The gene calls are TRBV5-6 and TRBJ1-6; 7 positions match TRBD1. Germline lookup yields CDR1 SGHDT and CDR2 YYEEEE. The CDR3 has 16 amino acids. With V trimmed by 0 bases and J by 6 bases, 6 bases remained unmatched. The CDR3 nucleotides read TGTGCCAGCAGCTTGGGGGCAGGGGGTGGTAATTCACCCCTCCACTTT. It codes for CASSLGAGGGNSPLHF.

V gene TRBV6-1 combines with J gene TRBJ1-1; unclear D gene. V lost 2 bases, J lost 3 bases, and 10 bases lay in between. This CDR3 spans 14 amino acids. The germline V gene has CDR1 MNHNS and CDR2 SASEGT. The CDR3 DNA is TGTGCCAGCAGTGAACCAGGACTGTACACTGAAGCTTTCTTT. Its protein is CASSEPGLYTEAFF.

The chain uses TRBV27 and TRBJ2-4, with TRBD2 identical over 15 bases. Trimming cost V 5 bases and J 3 bases; bases outside gene matches: 5. Germline-derived CDR1 and CDR2 are MNHEY and SMNVEV (reference sequence). There are 17 residues in the CDR3. CDR3: CASSPGLAGGIKNIQYF. The CDR3 DNA follows: TGTGCCAGCAGTCCTGGACTAGCGGGGGGGATCAAAAACATTCAGTACTTC.

This chain joins TRBV6-5 and TRBJ2-2, with D maybe TRBD2 (6 bases). The CDR3 is 14 residues long. Looked up from germline, CDR1 is MNHEY and CDR2 is SVGAGI. Trimming removed 4 bases at V and 5 bases at J, with 11 bases between. CDR3 coding DNA: TGTGCCAGCAGTTGGGACTTTGATACCGGGGAGCTGTTTTTT. Translated, it gives CASSWDFDTGELFF.

V is TRBV5-6 and J is TRBJ1-5, with TRBD1 as a possible D gene (5 bases). Germline loops: CDR1 SGHDT, CDR2 YYEEEE. The CDR3 loop spans 17 amino acids. Trimming shortened V by 6 bases and J by 1 base, and 20 bases separated the two germline ends. CDR3 DNA: TGTGCCAGCACCTCGACAGTAGAGTCACGGAGCAATCAGCCCCAGCATTTT. This encodes CASTSTVESRSNQPQHF.

The chain employs TRBV5-1 and TRBJ1-1; 7 bases are a match to TRBD1. Germline CDR1 and CDR2: SGHRS and YFSETQ. V lost 2 bases to trimming and J lost 0 bases; unmatched junction nucleotides: 1. There are 14 residues in the CDR3. CDR3 nucleotides: TGCGCCAGCAGCTTACAGGGGATGAACACTGAAGCTTTCTTT. Translation gives CASSLQGMNTEAFF.

The chain combines TRBV28 with TRBJ1-2; TRBD1 matches 9 bases. Germline V gives CDR1 MDHEN, CDR2 SYDVKM. With V trimmed by 6 bases and J by 4 bases, 12 bases remained unmatched. The CDR3 covers 16 residues. This chain's CDR3 is CASSLLPGQGTYGYTF. CDR3 sequence (DNA): TGTGCCAGCAGCCTTTTACCGGGACAGGGAACCTATGGCTACACCTTC.

The chain couples TRBV5-1 to TRBJ1-5; D gene uncertain. This CDR3 region has 13 residues. Germline V gene sequence: CDR1 SGHRS, CDR2 YFSETQ. Trimming cost V 0 bases and J 5 bases, with 6 bases left between them. CDR3: CASSLGVDQPQHF. The CDR3 nucleotides are TGCGCCAGCAGCTTGGGAGTCGATCAGCCCCAGCATTTT.

The chain combines TRBV3-1 (or the pseudogene TRBV3-2) with TRBJ2-1, with TRBD2 identical over 8 bases. With 1 base clipped from V and 6 bases from J, the junction kept 11 bases outside the gene matches. The CDR3 totals 17 residues. Looked up from germline, CDR1 is LGHDT and CDR2 is YNNKEL (reference sequence). Written as DNA, the CDR3 is TGTGCCAGCAGCCAAGTCCTCGGCGGGGGGTGGGGCAATGAGCAGTTCTTC. It codes for CASSQVLGGGWGNEQFF.

This clone has a handful of counts. The CDR3 DNA sequence: TGTGCCAGCAGCCAAGATGGAGGGTCGGTGGAGCAGTACTTC. Its translation: CASSQDGGSVEQYF. The genes are TRBV4-2 and TRBJ2-7; D is possibly TRBD2 (6 bases). The ends were cut back, 0 bases at V and 7 bases at J, with 13 bases in the middle. CDR3 length: 14 amino acids. Germline-derived CDR1 and CDR2 are LGHNA and YNFKEQ.

The chain recombines TRBV5-5 with TRBJ2-7, with TRBD2 as a possible D gene (5 bases). The CDR3 sequence is 13 residues long. Trimming removed 2 bases from V and 5 bases from J, with 11 bases in between. CDR1 is SGHKS, CDR2 YYEKEE, per germline (reference sequence). The CDR3 sequence: CASSFSTGNEQYF. In nucleotides, the CDR3 is TGTGCCAGCAGCTTTTCGACGGGGAACGAGCAGTACTTC.

This sequence joins TRBV30 and TRBJ1-5; D possibly corresponds to TRBD1 (5 bases). The CDR3 totals 12 residues. The V gene's germline CDR1 is GTSNPN and CDR2 SVGIG (reference sequence). Deletions cut 1 base from V and 7 bases from J, with 8 bases between. This CDR3 is CAWSGGEQPQHF. In DNA, the CDR3 is TGTGCCTGGAGTGGAGGGGAACAGCCCCAGCATTTT.

The V gene is TRBV3-1 (or the pseudogene TRBV3-2), the J gene TRBJ1-2, with D uncertain. The CDR3 contains 11 residues. V lost 2 bases and J lost 7, with 5 bases in between. Germline V lookup: CDR1 LGHDT, CDR2 YNNKEL (reference sequence). CDR3 residues: CASSQHSGYTF. In DNA form, the CDR3 reads TGTGCCAGCAGCCAACATAGTGGCTACACCTTC.

CDR3: CATAITQANEKLFF. DNA for the CDR3: TGTGCCACCGCTATTACTCAGGCTAATGAAAAACTGTTTTTT. This chain uses TRBV24-1 with TRBJ1-4, with D unresolved. This CDR3 is built from 14 residues. The V end was cut by 9 bases, the J end by 3 bases, with 13 bases between. CDR1 is KGHDR and CDR2 is SFDVKD in the germline V gene.

The rearrangement links TRBV7-2 to TRBJ2-1; D unclear. CDR3 length: 15 amino acids. Trimming cost V 0 bases and J 3 bases, with 9 bases left between them. Looked up from germline, CDR1 is SGHTA and CDR2 is FQGNSA. CDR3 sequence: CASSLAPVGYNEQFF. The CDR3 DNA reads as TGTGCCAGCAGCTTAGCTCCCGTCGGCTACAATGAGCAGTTCTTC.

The chain joins TRBV11-3 to TRBJ2-2; 7 bases are shared with TRBD2. The CDR3 runs to 16 residues. V lost 2 bases to trimming and J lost 4 bases; unmatched junction nucleotides: 7. Germline lookup yields CDR1 SGHNT and CDR2 YENEEA. The CDR3, as DNA: TGTGCCAGCAGCTTAAACGGCCAGCGGGGCACCGGGGAGCTGTTTTTT. It specifies CASSLNGQRGTGELFF.

The CDR3 DNA follows: TGTGCCAGCAGCCAAGAGGTTGACAGACGTCTCGCTGAAGCTTTCTTT. Translating it yields CASSQEVDRRLAEAFF. The chain joins TRBV4-2 to TRBJ1-1; perhaps TRBD1 as D (5 bases). Germline V gene lookup returns CDR1 LGHNA and CDR2 YNFKEQ. This CDR3 is built from 16 residues. V was trimmed by 0 bases and J by 6 bases, leaving 17 bases between them.

The genes are TRBV27 and TRBJ2-5, with D tentatively TRBD2 (6 bases). Germline V gene data show CDR1 as MNHEY and CDR2 as SMNVEV (reference sequence). V was cut by 6 bases and J by 1 base, with 12 bases left in between. The CDR3 runs to 14 residues. The CDR3 DNA reads TGTGCCAGCAGGCTGGGACTCCTCCAAGAGACCCAGTACTTC. Translation gives CASRLGLLQETQYF.

The table lists this clone with a count of one. The J gene is TRBJ1-4, the V gene TRBV6-1; D is possibly TRBD1 (5 bases). Deletions cut 1 base from V and 7 bases from J, with 13 bases between. The CDR3 runs 15 residues. Germline CDR1 MNHNS, CDR2 SASEGT. CDR3 sequence reads: CASSEGPGVGEKLFF. The CDR3 nucleotides are TGTGCCAGCAGTGAAGGTCCGGGGGTAGGTGAAAAACTGTTTTTT.

The V gene is TRBV7-3, the J gene TRBJ2-2; D gene unclear. V shed 2 bases and J shed 5 bases, with 3 bases lying between them. The CDR3 is made up of 12 amino acids. The germline gives CDR1 SGHTA, CDR2 FQGTGA. The CDR3 DNA is TGTGCCAGCAGCTTAGGGACCGGGGAGCTGTTTTTT. It yields the protein CASSLGTGELFF.

The rearrangement links TRBV4-2 to TRBJ1-4, with 9 bases fitting TRBD1. With 0 bases clipped from V and 10 bases from J, the junction kept 6 bases outside the gene matches. The V gene's germline CDR1 is LGHNA and CDR2 YNFKEQ. CDR3 length: 15 residues. The CDR3 region is CASSQDRTGEVKLFF. In DNA, the CDR3 is TGTGCCAGCAGCCAAGATAGGACAGGGGAGGTAAAACTGTTTTTT.